This T cell receptor (beta chain) comes out of a study of identical twins. TCRdb used MiXCR to reprocess the 5' RACE reads, holding one entry per CDR3 protein. Of fewer than 500,000 distinct CDR3 sequences in the sample, 14% were seen once. Germline CDR1 is SGHDN and CDR2 is FVKESK. V was pared by 2 bases and J by 1 base, with 9 bases between. The CDR3 length is 15 residues. These records were also assigned to another study, of yellow fever vaccine responses in identical twins.

V is TRBV14 and J is TRBJ2-1; D gene uncertain. The sequence derives from a woman under 30 in good health. The specimen was CD4+ T cells sorted from blood. The CDR3 region is CASSQFVGSYNEQFF. The CDR3 coding sequence is TGTGCCAGCAGCCAATTTGTGGGGTCCTACAATGAGCAGTTCTTC.